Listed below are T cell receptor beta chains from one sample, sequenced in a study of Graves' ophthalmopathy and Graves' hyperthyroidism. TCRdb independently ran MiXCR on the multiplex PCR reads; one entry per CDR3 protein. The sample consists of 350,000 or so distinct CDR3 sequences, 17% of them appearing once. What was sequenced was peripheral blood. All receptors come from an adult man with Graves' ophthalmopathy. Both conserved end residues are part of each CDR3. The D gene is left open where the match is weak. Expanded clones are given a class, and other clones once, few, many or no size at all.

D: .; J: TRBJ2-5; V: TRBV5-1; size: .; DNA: TGCGCCAGCGGCGGGGGACAGGCCGCGGGTACCCAGTACTTC; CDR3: CASGGGQAAGTQYF
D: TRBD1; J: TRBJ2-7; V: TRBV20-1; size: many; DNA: TGCAGTGCTAGAGGCGTAGGACAGGGGGCCTACGAGCAGTACTTC; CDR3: CSARGVGQGAYEQYF
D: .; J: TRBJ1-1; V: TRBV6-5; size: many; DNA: TGTGCCAGCAGTTACTCCGCTGGGAACCCTATGAACACTGAAGCTTTCTTT; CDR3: CASSYSAGNPMNTEAFF
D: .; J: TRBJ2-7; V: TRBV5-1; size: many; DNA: TGCGCCAGCAGCCCCTCGGAGGGGGGGAGACCCTACGAGCAGTACTTC; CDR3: CASSPSEGGRPYEQYF
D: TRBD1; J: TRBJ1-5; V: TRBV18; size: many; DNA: TGTGCCAGCTCACCTGGGCAGGGGGCATCTCAGCCCCAGCATTTT; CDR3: CASSPGQGASQPQHF
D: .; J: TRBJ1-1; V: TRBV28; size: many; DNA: TGTGCCAGCAGTTTACCCGACATGAACACTGAAGCTTTCTTT; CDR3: CASSLPDMNTEAFF
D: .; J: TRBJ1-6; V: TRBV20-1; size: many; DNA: TGCAGTGCTAGAGTTCCGGGCCCAAATAATTCACCCCTCCACTTT; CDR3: CSARVPGPNNSPLHF
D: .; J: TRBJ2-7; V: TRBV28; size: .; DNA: TGTGCCAGCAGTTTAAACAGGGTTGTCTACGAGCAGTACTTC; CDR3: CASSLNRVVYEQYF
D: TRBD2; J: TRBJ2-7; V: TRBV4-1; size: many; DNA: TGCGCCAGCAGCCAAGGGTTCAGCGGGGGTTACGAGCAGTACTTC; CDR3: CASSQGFSGGYEQYF
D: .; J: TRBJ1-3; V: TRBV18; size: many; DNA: TGTGCCAGCTCACCTTTCGACAGACCCTCTGGAAACACCATATATTTT; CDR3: CASSPFDRPSGNTIYF
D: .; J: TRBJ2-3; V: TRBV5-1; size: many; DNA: TGCGCCAGCAGCTTGAGGGCAGGAGATGGGGGTACGCAGTATTTT; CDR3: CASSLRAGDGGTQYF
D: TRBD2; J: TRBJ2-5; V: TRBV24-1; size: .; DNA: TGTGCCACCAGTGATTTGCCGCTAGCGGGAGATAGTGAGACCCAGTACTTC; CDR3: CATSDLPLAGDSETQYF
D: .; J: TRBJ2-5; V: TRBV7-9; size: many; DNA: TGTGCCAGCAGCCTAATCTTAGGTGCTACTTGGGAGACCCAGTACTTC; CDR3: CASSLILGATWETQYF
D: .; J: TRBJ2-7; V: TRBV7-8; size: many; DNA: TGTGCCAGCAGCTTACCCGGGACACTAGCCTACGAGCAGTACTTC; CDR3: CASSLPGTLAYEQYF
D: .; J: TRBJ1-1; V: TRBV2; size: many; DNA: TGTGCCAGCAGGCAGACGGTTATGAACACTGAAGCTTTCTTT; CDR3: CASRQTVMNTEAFF
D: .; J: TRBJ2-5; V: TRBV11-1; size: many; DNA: TGTGCCAGCAGCGTTTTGGGGTCGGGGGTGAGCCAAGAGACCCAGTACTTC; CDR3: CASSVLGSGVSQETQYF
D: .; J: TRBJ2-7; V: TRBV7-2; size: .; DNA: TGTGCCAGCAGCAAGTACAGCTCCCCCTACGAGCAGTACTTC; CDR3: CASSKYSSPYEQYF
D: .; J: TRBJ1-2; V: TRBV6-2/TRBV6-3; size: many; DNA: TGTGCCAGCGGTCTTCGGACAGCGATTAACTATGGCTACACCTTC; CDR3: CASGLRTAINYGYTF
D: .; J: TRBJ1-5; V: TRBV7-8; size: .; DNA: TGTGCCAGCAGCCTTGGACAAGTCTATAGCAATCAGCCCCAGCCTTTT; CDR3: CASSLGQVYSNQPQPF
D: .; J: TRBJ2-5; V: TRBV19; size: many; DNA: TGTGCCAGTAGCCTAACAGGACCCCGAGAGACCCAGTACTTC; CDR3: CASSLTGPRETQYF
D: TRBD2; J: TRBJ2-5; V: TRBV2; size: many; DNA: TGTGCCAGCAGCGTTACTAGCGGGGGGGTGGAGACCCAGTACTTC; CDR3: CASSVTSGGVETQYF
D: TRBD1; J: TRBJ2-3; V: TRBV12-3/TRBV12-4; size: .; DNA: TGTGCCAGCAGGGTGGACAGGGGGCGCCTCACAGATACGCAGTATTTT; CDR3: CASRVDRGRLTDTQYF
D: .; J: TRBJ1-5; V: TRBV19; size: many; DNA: TGTGCCAGTAGTCTTTTTTCGGAGGATAGCAATCAGCCCCAGCATTTT; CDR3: CASSLFSEDSNQPQHF
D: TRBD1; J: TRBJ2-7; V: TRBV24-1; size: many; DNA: TGTGCCACCAGCACGCCTGCGGGACAGGACTACGAGCAGTACTTC; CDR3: CATSTPAGQDYEQYF
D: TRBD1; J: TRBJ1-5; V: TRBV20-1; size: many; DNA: TGCAGTGCTAGAACAGGGGGGGTCCAGCATTTT; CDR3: CSARTGGVQHF
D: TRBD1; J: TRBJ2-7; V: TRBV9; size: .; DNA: TGTGCCAGCATCGGACAGGGCTACGAGCAGTGCTTC; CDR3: CASIGQGYEQCF
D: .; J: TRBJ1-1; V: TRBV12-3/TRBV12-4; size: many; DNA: TGTGCCAGCAGTATGGACGGATGGAGTGGCACTGAAGCTTTCTTT; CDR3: CASSMDGWSGTEAFF
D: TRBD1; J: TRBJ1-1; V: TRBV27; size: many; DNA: TGTGCCAGCAGTTTATACGACAGGGTGGACACTGAAGCTTTCTTT; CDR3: CASSLYDRVDTEAFF
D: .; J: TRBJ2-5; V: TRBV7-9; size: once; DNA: TGTGCCAGCAGCTTTGTAGGGGAGACCCAGTACTTC; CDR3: CASSFVGETQYF
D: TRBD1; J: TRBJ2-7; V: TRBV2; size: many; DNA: TGTGCCAGCAGCTGGACAGGAGCCGAGCAGTACTTC; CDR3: CASSWTGAEQYF
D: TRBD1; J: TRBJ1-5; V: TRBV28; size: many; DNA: TGTGCCAGCAGTTCTTATGGACAGGGCGAAGATCAGCCCCAGCATTTT; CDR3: CASSSYGQGEDQPQHF
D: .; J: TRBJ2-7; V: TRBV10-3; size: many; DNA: TGTGCCATCAGTCGGCGGGACGAGCAGTACTTC; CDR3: CAISRRDEQYF
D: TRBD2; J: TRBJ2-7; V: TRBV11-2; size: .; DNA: TGTGCCAGCAGCTCAGGTCTAGCGGAGATCTACGAGCAGTACTTC; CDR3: CASSSGLAEIYEQYF
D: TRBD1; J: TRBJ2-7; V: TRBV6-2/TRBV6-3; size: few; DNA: TGTGCCAGCAGTTACCCGACAGGGGCCCACGAGCAGTACTTC; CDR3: CASSYPTGAHEQYF
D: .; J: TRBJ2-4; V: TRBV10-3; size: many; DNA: TGTGCCATCAGTGAGTCCATCAGGGCCTGGGGCATTCAGTACTTC; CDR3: CAISESIRAWGIQYF
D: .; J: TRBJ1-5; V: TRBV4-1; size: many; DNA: TGCGCCAGCAGCCAAGTTTTGGCTAGCAATCAGCCCCAGCATTTT; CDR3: CASSQVLASNQPQHF
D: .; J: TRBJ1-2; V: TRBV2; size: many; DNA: TGTGCCAGCAGTGTAGACGGTGCCTATGGCTACACCTTC; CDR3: CASSVDGAYGYTF